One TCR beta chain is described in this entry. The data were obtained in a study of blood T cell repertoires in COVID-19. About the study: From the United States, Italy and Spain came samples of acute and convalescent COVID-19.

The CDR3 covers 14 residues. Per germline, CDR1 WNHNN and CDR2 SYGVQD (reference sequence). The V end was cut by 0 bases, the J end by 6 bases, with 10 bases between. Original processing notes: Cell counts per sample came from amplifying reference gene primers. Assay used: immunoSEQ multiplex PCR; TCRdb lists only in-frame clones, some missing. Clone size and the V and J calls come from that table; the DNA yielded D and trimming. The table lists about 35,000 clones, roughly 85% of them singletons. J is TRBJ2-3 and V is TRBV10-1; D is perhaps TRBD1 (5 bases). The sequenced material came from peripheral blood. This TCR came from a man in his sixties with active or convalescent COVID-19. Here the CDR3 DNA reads TGCGCCAGCAGTGAGTCGATCAGGGCTGATACGCAGTATTTT. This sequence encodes CASSESIRADTQYF.